This is a list of T cell receptor beta chains from one sample in a study of response to subunit inactivated influenza vaccine. MiXCR, applied by TCRdb to the RT-PCR reads, yields one record per CDR3 protein. This sample carries under 500,000 distinct CDR3 sequences, about a tenth of them seen once, and the ten largest clones take approximately 12%. Sequencing was performed on PBMCs from blood, taken roughly 45 days after vaccination. These receptors were obtained from a man aged 45-65 years who received an inactivated influenza vaccine. The CDR3 runs from the conserved cysteine through the conserved F or W. D genes are given only for firm matches. Clone size, where shown, is once, few, many, or a class for clones that have expanded.

J gene	clone size	D gene	V gene	CDR3 DNA	CDR3 protein
TRBJ2-3	.	.	TRBV7-9	TGTGCCAGCAGCGGGGGAGCAACAGATACGCAGTATTTT	CASSGGATDTQYF
TRBJ2-7	few	.	TRBV12-3/TRBV12-4	TGTGCCAGCAGTTTAGGCCAAACGTCCAGGTCCGCCTACGAGCAGTACTTC	CASSLGQTSRSAYEQYF
TRBJ1-2	.	TRBD1	TRBV20-1	TGCAGTGCTAGGCAGGACAGGGATTATGGCTACACCTTC	CSARQDRDYGYTF
TRBJ1-2	.	.	TRBV4-2	TGTGCCAGCAGCCAAGACCTCCTCGGCTACACCTTC	CASSQDLLGYTF
TRBJ2-3	.	TRBD2	TRBV7-9	TGTGCCAGCAGCTTTGTCGGGAGGCCCACAGATACGCAGTATTTT	CASSFVGRPTDTQYF
TRBJ2-3	few	.	TRBV6-2/TRBV6-3	TGTGCCAGCCGGACTCCTGGTCGAGATACGCAGTATTTT	CASRTPGRDTQYF
TRBJ2-1	few	.	TRBV24-1	TGTGCCACCAGTGATTTGCGGACGGACCCTTACAATGAGCAGTTCTTC	CATSDLRTDPYNEQFF
TRBJ2-3	few	.	TRBV24-1	TGTGCCACCTCCCGGGACACCACAGATACGCAGTATTTT	CATSRDTTDTQYF
TRBJ2-7	many	TRBD1	TRBV20-1	TGCAGTGCTAGAAGGGACAGCGGCGAGCAGTACTTC	CSARRDSGEQYF
TRBJ1-3	many	.	TRBV10-3	TGTGCCATCAGGACAACGGGGCAGCATAATGCTGGGGGAAACACCATATATTTT	CAIRTTGQHNAGGNTIYF
TRBJ2-7	.	.	TRBV25-1	TGTGCCAGCGCGGGACAGTATCAACGCGAGCACTACTTC	CASAGQYQREHYF
TRBJ2-1	few	TRBD2	TRBV4-3	TGCGCCAGCAGCCAAGATTCCCCTAGCGGTTACAATGAGCAGTTCTTC	CASSQDSPSGYNEQFF
TRBJ2-3	.	TRBD2	TRBV7-8	TGTGCCAGCCTTAGCGGGGGGAGCACAGATACGCAGTATTTT	CASLSGGSTDTQYF
TRBJ2-7	.	TRBD1	TRBV7-2	TGTGCCAGCAGCTTAAACTGGGGGACAGGGGGAATGAAGCAGTACTTC	CASSLNWGTGGMKQYF
TRBJ2-7	few	TRBD1	TRBV6-2/TRBV6-3	TGTGCCAGCAGAAAAGGACAGGGGGCCTACGAGCAGTACTTC	CASRKGQGAYEQYF
TRBJ2-2	few	.	TRBV6-2/TRBV6-3	TGTGCCAGCACCGCTCCCGGGGAGCTGTTTTTT	CASTAPGELFF
TRBJ1-3	.	.	TRBV7-2	TGTGCCAGCAGCTTAGGATCCGGAAGGCGCACCATATATTTT	CASSLGSGRRTIYF
TRBJ2-7	many	TRBD1	TRBV20-1	TGCAGTGCTAGAGGGACAGGGTCCTACGAGCAGTACTTC	CSARGTGSYEQYF
TRBJ2-3	.	.	TRBV7-9	TGTGCCAGCAAGTTGGATACGCAGTATTTT	CASKLDTQYF
TRBJ2-3	few	.	TRBV28	TGTGCCACCCAATGGGCTGGCACAGATACGCAGTATTTT	CATQWAGTDTQYF
TRBJ2-2	few	.	TRBV12-3/TRBV12-4	TGTGCCAGCAGGCAAAGTCCCGGGGAGCTGTTTTTT	CASRQSPGELFF
TRBJ1-6	.	TRBD1	TRBV28	TGTGCCAGCAAGCGACAGGGGCATAATTCACCCCTCCACTTT	CASKRQGHNSPLHF
TRBJ2-1	few	.	TRBV12-3/TRBV12-4	TGTGCCAGCACCTTAAGAGGGCAGGGGGGAATCAATGAGCAGTTCTTC	CASTLRGQGGINEQFF
TRBJ2-5	.	TRBD1	TRBV12-3/TRBV12-4	TGTGCCAGCACCATACAGGGGGTTCAAGAGACCCAGTACTTC	CASTIQGVQETQYF
TRBJ2-7	many	.	TRBV5-1	TGCGCCAGCAGCTTGAGTTGGGGGCTTTACGACGAGCAGTACTTC	CASSLSWGLYDEQYF
TRBJ2-3	few	TRBD2	TRBV5-6	TGTGCCAGCAGCTGGGGTCCGGCGGGAGCTGGAGATACGCAGTATTTT	CASSWGPAGAGDTQYF
TRBJ2-3	many	.	TRBV20-1	TGCAGTGCTAGAGTGGCTCTCACTGATACGCAGTATTTT	CSARVALTDTQYF
TRBJ2-1	.	TRBD2	TRBV19	TGTGCCAGTAGTATTGGGGGTACCGGGAGGGGCGGGAATGAGCAGTTCTTC	CASSIGGTGRGGNEQFF
TRBJ1-4	.	TRBD1	TRBV29-1	TGCAGCGTTGGTCCGGGGACAGGGTTGGGTGAAAAACTGTTTTTT	CSVGPGTGLGEKLFF
TRBJ2-7	many	.	TRBV28	TGTGCCAGCAGTCCTCCGAGGGGATCCCACGAGCAGTACTTC	CASSPPRGSHEQYF
TRBJ2-5	.	.	TRBV15	TGTGCCACCAGCCCTTTGGGTTACCAAGAGACCCAGTACTTC	CATSPLGYQETQYF
TRBJ1-2	.	.	TRBV28	TGTGCCAGCAGTCCCTCAGGGGTAACTAACTATGGCTACACCTTC	CASSPSGVTNYGYTF